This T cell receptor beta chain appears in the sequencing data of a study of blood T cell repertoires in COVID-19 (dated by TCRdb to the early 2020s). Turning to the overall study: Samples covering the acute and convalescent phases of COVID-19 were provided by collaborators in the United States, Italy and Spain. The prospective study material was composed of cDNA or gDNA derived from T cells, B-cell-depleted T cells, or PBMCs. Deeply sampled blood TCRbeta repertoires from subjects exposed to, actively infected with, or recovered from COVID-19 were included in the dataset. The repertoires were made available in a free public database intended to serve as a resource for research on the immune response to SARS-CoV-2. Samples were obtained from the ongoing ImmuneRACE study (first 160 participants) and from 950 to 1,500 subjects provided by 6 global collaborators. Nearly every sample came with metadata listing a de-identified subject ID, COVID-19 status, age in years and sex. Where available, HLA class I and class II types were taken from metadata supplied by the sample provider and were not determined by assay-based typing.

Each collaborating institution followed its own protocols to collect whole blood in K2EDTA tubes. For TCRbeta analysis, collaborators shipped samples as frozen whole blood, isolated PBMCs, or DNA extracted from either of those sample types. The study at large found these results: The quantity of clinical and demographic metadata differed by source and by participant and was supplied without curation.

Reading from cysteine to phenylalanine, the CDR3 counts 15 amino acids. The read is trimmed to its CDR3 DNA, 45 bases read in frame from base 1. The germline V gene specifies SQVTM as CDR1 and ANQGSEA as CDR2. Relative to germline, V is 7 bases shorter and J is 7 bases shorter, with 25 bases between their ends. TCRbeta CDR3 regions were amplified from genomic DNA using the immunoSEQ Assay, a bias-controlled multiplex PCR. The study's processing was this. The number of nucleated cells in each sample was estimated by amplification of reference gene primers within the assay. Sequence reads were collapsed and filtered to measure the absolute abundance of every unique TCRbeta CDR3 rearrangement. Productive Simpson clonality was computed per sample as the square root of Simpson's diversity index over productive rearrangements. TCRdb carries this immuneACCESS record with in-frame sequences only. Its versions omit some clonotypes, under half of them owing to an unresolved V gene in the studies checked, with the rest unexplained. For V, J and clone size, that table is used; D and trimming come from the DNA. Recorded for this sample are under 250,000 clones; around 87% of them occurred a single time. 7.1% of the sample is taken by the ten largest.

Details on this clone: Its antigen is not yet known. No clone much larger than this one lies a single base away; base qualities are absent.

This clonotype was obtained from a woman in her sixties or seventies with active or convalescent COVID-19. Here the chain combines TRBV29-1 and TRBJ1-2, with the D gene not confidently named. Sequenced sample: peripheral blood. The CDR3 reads CSATPFVWASRGYTF. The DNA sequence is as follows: TGCAGCGCTACACCTTTCGTTTGGGCTTCTCGTGGCTACACCTTC.